The rows below give T cell receptor beta chains drawn from one sample of a study of shared clonotypes between healthy human individuals. TCRdb's table, derived via immunoSEQ multiplex PCR, lists solely in-frame clones and lacks some. The sample consists of a few million clones, more than 80% of them appearing once. The sample was naive CD4+ T cells from PBMCs. These receptor sequences come from a man aged 18 to 29 in good health. Some clones in this sample may be carry-over from other donors' samples. CDR3s include the opening cysteine and the closing phenylalanine or tryptophan. D genes are given only for firm matches. Only part of the rows carry a size: once, few, many, or a class if the clone is expanded.

>.|TRBJ2-3|TRBV2|.
CASDGGITDTQYF
TGTGCCAGCGATGGGGGAATCACAGATACGCAGTATTTT
>TRBD2|TRBJ2-2|TRBV4-2|.
CASSQAGGPPGELFF
TGTGCCAGCAGCCAAGCGGGAGGGCCCCCCGGGGAGCTGTTTTTT
>TRBD2|TRBJ2-1|TRBV7-2|.
CASSLTGTSGSGTYNEQFF
TGTGCCAGCAGCTTGACCGGGACTAGCGGGAGTGGGACCTACAATGAGCAGTTCTTC
>.|TRBJ2-5|TRBV4-1|.
CASGYRGGVQETQYF
TGCGCCAGCGGCTACAGGGGCGGGGTACAAGAGACCCAGTACTTC
>.|TRBJ2-2|TRBV5-1|.
CASSLEAGELFF
TGCGCCAGCAGCTTGGAAGCCGGGGAGCTGTTTTTT
>.|TRBJ1-5|TRBV7-8|.
CASSLRVGGTINQPQHF
TGTGCCAGCAGCTTAAGGGTAGGGGGAACTATAAATCAGCCCCAGCATTTT
>.|TRBJ2-1|TRBV7-3|.
CASSRTSLNRALYNEQFF
TGTGCCAGCAGCCGGACGTCCTTGAACAGGGCCCTCTACAATGAGCAGTTCTTC
>.|TRBJ1-5|TRBV19|.
CASSIRGNQPQHF
TGTGCCAGTAGTATACGGGGGAACCAGCCCCAGCATTTT
>.|TRBJ2-4|TRBV28|once
CASSLRGQTKNIQYF
TGTGCCAGCAGTTTAAGGGGACAAACCAAAAACATTCAGTACTTC
>TRBD2|TRBJ2-7|TRBV28|once
CASSPPTAGTRYEQYF
TGTGCCAGCAGTCCCCCAACAGCGGGGACCCGCTACGAGCAGTACTTC
>.|TRBJ1-1|TRBV29-1|.
CSVDSGRGEAFF
TGCAGCGTCGACTCGGGGCGCGGTGAAGCTTTCTTT
>.|TRBJ2-1|TRBV28|.
CASSTTGLHEQFF
TGTGCCAGCAGTACTACAGGGTTACATGAGCAGTTCTTC
>TRBD1|TRBJ2-1|TRBV7-2|.
CASRDRGRDNEQFF
TGTGCCAGCAGAGACAGGGGACGGGACAATGAGCAGTTCTTC
>TRBD1|TRBJ2-5|TRBV5-1|.
CASSLWTGGGETQYF
TGCGCCAGCAGCCTATGGACAGGGGGAGGAGAGACCCAGTACTTC
>.|TRBJ2-7|TRBV25-1|.
CASSELRQGTYEQYF
TGTGCCAGCAGTGAATTACGCCAGGGTACCTACGAGCAGTACTTC
>.|TRBJ1-3|TRBV9|.
CASSVVGSGNTIYF
TGTGCCAGCAGCGTAGTGGGATCTGGAAACACCATATATTTT
>.|TRBJ2-3|TRBV18|.
CASSPNTRDTQYF
TGTGCCAGCTCACCGAATACGAGGGATACGCAGTATTTT
>.|TRBJ1-3|TRBV5-1|.
CASSLEGSFGNTIYF
TGCGCCAGCAGCTTGGAGGGGTCGTTCGGAAACACCATATATTTT
>.|TRBJ2-7|TRBV7-2|.
CASSSGAPLYEQYF
TGTGCCAGCAGTTCAGGGGCGCCTCTCTACGAGCAGTACTTC
>TRBD1|TRBJ1-5|TRBV7-2|.
CASSLGDSYSNQPQHF
TGTGCCAGCAGCTTAGGGGACAGCTATAGCAATCAGCCCCAGCATTTT
>.|TRBJ2-1|TRBV7-9|.
CASSQAPWGDNEQFF
TGTGCCAGCAGCCAGGCCCCCTGGGGGGACAATGAGCAGTTCTTC
>TRBD2|TRBJ2-1|TRBV5-4|.
CASSLELAGGQFF
TGTGCCAGCAGCTTGGAACTAGCGGGAGGGCAGTTCTTC
>.|TRBJ2-2|TRBV10-2|.
CASKARSHTGELFF
TGCGCCAGCAAGGCCAGGTCACACACCGGGGAGCTGTTTTTT
>TRBD1|TRBJ2-7|TRBV2|once
CASSATGGRTYEQYF
TGTGCCAGCAGCGCGACAGGGGGTAGGACCTACGAGCAGTACTTC
>TRBD1|TRBJ1-2|TRBV27|.
CASSFRGGTVRHGYTF
TGTGCCAGCAGCTTTAGAGGGGGGACAGTAAGGCATGGCTACACCTTC
>.|TRBJ1-1|TRBV27|.
CASSLIRPAINTEAFF
TGTGCCAGCAGTTTAATCAGACCGGCGATCAACACTGAAGCTTTCTTT
>.|TRBJ2-1|TRBV5-1|.
CASSLGGSYNEQFF
TGCGCCAGCAGCTTGGGGGGCAGCTACAATGAGCAGTTCTTC
>.|TRBJ2-1|TRBV7-8|.
CASSTRREFGYNEQFF
TGTGCCAGCAGCACTCGACGGGAGTTCGGGTACAATGAGCAGTTCTTC
>TRBD2|TRBJ2-7|TRBV14|.
CASSQDAGVGEQYF
TGTGCCAGCAGCCAAGATGCGGGAGTAGGCGAGCAGTACTTC
>TRBD2|TRBJ2-3|TRBV5-1|.
CASSLAGGDTQYF
TGCGCCAGCAGCTTGGCGGGGGGAGATACGCAGTATTTT
>.|TRBJ1-5|TRBV7-9|.
CASSLVGQPQHF
TGTGCCAGCAGCTTAGTGGGGCAGCCCCAGCATTTT
>TRBD1|TRBJ1-2|TRBV30|.
CAWSVLGQSNRYGYTF
TGTGCCTGGAGTGTACTGGGACAGAGTAACCGCTATGGCTACACCTTC
>.|TRBJ1-4|TRBV18|few
CASSRVRDNEKLFF
TGTGCCAGCTCACGGGTCAGGGATAATGAAAAACTGTTTTTT
>TRBD2|TRBJ2-1|TRBV4-3|.
CASSRATTSGRDEQFF
TGCGCCAGCAGCCGGGCGACGACTAGCGGGAGAGATGAGCAGTTCTTC
>TRBD2|TRBJ2-3|TRBV7-3|.
CASSLLGRAGDTQYF
TGTGCCAGCAGCTTACTCGGGAGGGCCGGAGATACGCAGTATTTT
>.|TRBJ2-3|TRBV11-2|.
CASSFQGSDTQYF
TGTGCCAGCAGCTTCCAGGGATCGGATACGCAGTATTTT
>TRBD1|TRBJ1-4|TRBV25-1|few
CASSDGTGVGKLFF
TGTGCCAGCAGTGATGGGACAGGGGTTGGAAAACTGTTTTTT
>.|TRBJ2-3|TRBV9|.
CASSPRRSGGPLADTQYF
TGTGCCAGCAGCCCCCGCCGGTCCGGAGGGCCTCTGGCAGATACGCAGTATTTT
>.|TRBJ2-3|TRBV5-1|.
CASTFRSGPDTQYF
TGCGCCAGCACCTTCCGGAGTGGTCCAGATACGCAGTATTTT
>.|TRBJ2-5|TRBV18|.
CASSRLGETQYF
TGTGCCAGCTCACGTCTGGGGGAGACCCAGTACTTC